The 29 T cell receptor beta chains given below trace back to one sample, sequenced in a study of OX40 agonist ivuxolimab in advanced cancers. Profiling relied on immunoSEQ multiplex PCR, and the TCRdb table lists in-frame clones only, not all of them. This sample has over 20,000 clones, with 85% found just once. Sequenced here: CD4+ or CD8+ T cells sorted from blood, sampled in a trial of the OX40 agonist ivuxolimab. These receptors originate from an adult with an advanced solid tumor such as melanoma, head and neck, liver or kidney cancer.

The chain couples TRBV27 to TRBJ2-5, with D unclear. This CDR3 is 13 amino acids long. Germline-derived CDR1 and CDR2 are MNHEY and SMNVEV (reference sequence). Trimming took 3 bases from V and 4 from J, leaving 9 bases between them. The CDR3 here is CASSFTPPETQYF. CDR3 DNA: TGTGCCAGCAGTTTTACCCCCCCAGAGACCCAGTACTTC.

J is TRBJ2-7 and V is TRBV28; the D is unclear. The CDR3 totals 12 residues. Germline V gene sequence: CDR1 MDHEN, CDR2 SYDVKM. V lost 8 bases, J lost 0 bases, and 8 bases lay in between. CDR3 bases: TGTGCCAGCGCCATAGACTCCTACGAGCAGTACTTC. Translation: CASAIDSYEQYF.

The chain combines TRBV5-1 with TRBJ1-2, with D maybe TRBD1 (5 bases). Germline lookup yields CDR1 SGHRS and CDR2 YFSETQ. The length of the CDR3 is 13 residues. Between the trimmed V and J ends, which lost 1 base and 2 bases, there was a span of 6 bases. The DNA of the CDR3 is TGCGCCAGCAGCTTGTGGGACAACTATGGCTACACCTTC. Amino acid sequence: CASSLWDNYGYTF.

The CDR3 region has the DNA TGTGCCAGCAGCGCCCCCGGCCCCGAAGTACTAGCGGGGGACACAGATACGCAGTATTTT. Amino acid sequence: CASSAPGPEVLAGDTDTQYF. This chain uses TRBV9 with TRBJ2-3; 11 bases map to TRBD2. The germline V gene has CDR1 SGDLS and CDR2 YYNGEE. This CDR3 has 20 amino acids. J was trimmed by 2 bases and V by 3 bases; bases with no gene match: 17. Filled out from reference TRBV9 and TRBJ2-3, the complete variable domain reads DSGVTQTPKHLITATGQRVTLRCSPRSGDLSVYWYQQSLDQGLQFLIQYYNGEERAKGNILERFSAQQFPDLHSELNLSSLELGDSALYFCASSAPGPEVLAGDTDTQYFGPGTRLTVL.

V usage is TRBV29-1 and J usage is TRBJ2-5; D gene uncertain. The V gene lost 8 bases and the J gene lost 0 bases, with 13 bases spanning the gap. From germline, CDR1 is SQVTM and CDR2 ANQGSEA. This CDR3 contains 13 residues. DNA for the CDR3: TGCAGCTCCTCAGGAACAAACCAAGAGACCCAGTACTTC. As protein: CSSSGTNQETQYF.

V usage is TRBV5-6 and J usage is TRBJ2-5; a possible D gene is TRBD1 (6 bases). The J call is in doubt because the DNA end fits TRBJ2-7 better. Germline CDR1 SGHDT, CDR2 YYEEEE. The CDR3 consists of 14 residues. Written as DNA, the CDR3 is TGTGCCAGCAGCTTGGGCAGGGGTGATTACGAGCAGTACTTC. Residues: CASSLGRGDYEQYF.

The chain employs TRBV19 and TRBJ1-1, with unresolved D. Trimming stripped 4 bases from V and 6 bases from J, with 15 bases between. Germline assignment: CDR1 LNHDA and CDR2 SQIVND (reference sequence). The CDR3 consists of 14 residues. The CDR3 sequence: CASSRASSGSEAFF. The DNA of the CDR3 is TGTGCCAGTAGTAGAGCGTCTTCAGGATCTGAAGCTTTCTTT.

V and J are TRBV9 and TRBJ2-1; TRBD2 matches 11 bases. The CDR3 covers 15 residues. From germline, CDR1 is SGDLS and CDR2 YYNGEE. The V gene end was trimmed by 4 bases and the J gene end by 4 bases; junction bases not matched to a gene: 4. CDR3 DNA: TGTGCCAGCAGCCCAACTAGCGGGGGTTACAATGAGCAGTTCTTC. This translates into CASSPTSGGYNEQFF.

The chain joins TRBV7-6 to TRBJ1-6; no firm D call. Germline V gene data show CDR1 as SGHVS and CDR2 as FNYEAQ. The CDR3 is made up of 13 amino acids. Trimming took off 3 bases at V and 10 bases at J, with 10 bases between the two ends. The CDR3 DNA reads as TGTGCCAGCAGCTTTGGGGTCGGGTCACCCCTCCACTTT. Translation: CASSFGVGSPLHF.

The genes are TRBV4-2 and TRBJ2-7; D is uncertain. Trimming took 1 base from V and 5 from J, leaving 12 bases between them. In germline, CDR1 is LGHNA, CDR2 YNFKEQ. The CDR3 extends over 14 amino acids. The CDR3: CASSQALGSHEQYF. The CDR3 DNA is TGTGCCAGCAGCCAAGCATTAGGGTCCCACGAGCAGTACTTC.

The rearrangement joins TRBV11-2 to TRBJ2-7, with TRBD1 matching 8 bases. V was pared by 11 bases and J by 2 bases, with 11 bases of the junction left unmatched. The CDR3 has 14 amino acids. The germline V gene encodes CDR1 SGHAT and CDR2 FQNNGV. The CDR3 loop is CAVQFGQGAYEQYF. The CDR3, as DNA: TGTGCCGTACAATTTGGACAGGGTGCCTACGAGCAGTACTTC.

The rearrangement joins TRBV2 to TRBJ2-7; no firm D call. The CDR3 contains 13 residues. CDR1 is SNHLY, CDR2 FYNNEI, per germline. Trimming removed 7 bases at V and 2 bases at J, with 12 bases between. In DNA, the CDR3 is TGTGCCAGCATCTCGGACGGTACCTACGAGCAGTACTTC. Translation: CASISDGTYEQYF.

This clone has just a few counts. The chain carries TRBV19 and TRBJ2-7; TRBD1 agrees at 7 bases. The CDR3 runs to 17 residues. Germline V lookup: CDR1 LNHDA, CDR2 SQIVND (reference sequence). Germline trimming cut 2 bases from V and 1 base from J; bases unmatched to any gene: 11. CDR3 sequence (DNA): TGTGCCAGTAGTATATCCCCGACAGGGAGTTATTCCTACGAGCAGTACTTC. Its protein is CASSISPTGSYSYEQYF.

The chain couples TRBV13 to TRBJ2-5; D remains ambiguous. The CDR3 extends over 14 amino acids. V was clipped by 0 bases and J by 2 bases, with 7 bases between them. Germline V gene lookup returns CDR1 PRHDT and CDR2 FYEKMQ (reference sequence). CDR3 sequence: CASSLGDRQETQYF. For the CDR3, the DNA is TGTGCCAGCAGCTTAGGGGACCGACAAGAGACCCAGTACTTC.

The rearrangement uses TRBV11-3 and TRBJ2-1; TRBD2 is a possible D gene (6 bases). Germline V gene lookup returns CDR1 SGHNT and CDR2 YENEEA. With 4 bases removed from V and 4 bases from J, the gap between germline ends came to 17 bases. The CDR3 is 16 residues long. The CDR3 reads CASSSESGLPYNEQFF. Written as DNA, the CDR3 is TGTGCCAGCAGCTCAGAGAGCGGGCTGCCTTACAATGAGCAGTTCTTC.

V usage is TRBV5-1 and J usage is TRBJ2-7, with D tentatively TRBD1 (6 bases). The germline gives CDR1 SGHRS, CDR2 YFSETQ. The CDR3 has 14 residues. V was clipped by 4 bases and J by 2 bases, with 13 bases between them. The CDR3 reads CASSPWTAAYEQYF. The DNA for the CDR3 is TGCGCCAGCAGCCCTTGGACAGCTGCCTACGAGCAGTACTTC.

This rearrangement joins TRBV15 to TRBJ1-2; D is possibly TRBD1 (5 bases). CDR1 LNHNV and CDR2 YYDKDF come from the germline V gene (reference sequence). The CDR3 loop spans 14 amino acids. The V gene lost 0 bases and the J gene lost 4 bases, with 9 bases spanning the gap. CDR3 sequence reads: CATSRDRGVYGYTF. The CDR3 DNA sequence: TGTGCCACCAGCAGAGACAGAGGGGTCTATGGCTACACCTTC.

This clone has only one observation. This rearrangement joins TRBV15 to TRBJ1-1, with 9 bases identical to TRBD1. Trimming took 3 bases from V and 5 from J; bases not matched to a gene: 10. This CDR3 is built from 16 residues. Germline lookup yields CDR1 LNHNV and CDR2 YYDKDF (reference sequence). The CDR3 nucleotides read TGTGCCACCAGCAGGGAGGGGTTCGACAGGGGGACTGAAGCTTTCTTT. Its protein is CATSREGFDRGTEAFF. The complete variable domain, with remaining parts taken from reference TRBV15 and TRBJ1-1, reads DAMVIQNPRYQVTQFGKPVTLSCSQTLNHNVMYWYQQKSSQAPKLLFHYYDKDFNNEADTPDNFQSRRPNTSFCFLDIRSPGLGDTAMYLCATSREGFDRGTEAFFGQGTRLTVV.

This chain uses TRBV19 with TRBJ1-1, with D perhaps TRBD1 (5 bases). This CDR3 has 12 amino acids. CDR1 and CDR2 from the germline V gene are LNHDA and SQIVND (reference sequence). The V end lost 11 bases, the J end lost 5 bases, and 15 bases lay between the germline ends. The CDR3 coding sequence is TGTGCCGCCGCCGGGGGTGGGACTGAAGCTTTCTTT. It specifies CAAAGGGTEAFF.

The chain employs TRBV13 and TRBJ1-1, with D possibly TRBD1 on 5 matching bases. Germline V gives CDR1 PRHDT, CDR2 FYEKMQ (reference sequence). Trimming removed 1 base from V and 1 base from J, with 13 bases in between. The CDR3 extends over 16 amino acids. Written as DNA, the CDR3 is TGTGCCAGCAGCTTAGACGCACAGGCCAAGAACACTGAAGCTTTCTTT. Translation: CASSLDAQAKNTEAFF. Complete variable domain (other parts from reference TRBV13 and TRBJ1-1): AAGVIQSPRHLIKEKRETATLKCYPIPRHDTVYWYQQGPGQDPQFLISFYEKMQSDKGSIPDRFSAQQFSDYHSELNMSSLELGDSALYFCASSLDAQAKNTEAFFGQGTRLTVV.

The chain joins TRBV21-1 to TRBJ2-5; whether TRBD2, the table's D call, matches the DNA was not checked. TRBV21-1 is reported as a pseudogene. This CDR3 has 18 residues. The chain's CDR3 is CASSKVRTSGGIQETQYF. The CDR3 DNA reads TGTGCCAGCAGCAAAGTTAGGACTAGCGGGGGGATACAAGAGACCCAGTACTTC.

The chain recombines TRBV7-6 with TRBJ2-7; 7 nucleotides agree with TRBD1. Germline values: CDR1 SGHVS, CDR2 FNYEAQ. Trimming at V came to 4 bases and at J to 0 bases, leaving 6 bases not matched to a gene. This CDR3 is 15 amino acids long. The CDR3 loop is CASSSSQGRSYEQYF. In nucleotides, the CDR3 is TGTGCCAGCAGCTCGTCACAGGGGCGCTCCTACGAGCAGTACTTC.

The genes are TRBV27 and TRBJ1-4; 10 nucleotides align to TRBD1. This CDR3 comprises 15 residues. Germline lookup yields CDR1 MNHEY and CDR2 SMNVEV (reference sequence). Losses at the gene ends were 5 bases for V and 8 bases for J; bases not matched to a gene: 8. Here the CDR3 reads CASSAYDRGQEKLFF. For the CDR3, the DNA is TGTGCCAGCAGTGCCTACGACAGGGGGCAAGAAAAACTGTTTTTT.

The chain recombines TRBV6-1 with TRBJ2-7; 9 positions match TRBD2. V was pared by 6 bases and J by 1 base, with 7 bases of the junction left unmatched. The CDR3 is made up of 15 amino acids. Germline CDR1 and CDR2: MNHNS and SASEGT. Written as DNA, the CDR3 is TGTGCCAGCAGCAAAGCGGGAGGTGCTTCCTACGAGCAGTACTTC. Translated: CASSKAGGASYEQYF.

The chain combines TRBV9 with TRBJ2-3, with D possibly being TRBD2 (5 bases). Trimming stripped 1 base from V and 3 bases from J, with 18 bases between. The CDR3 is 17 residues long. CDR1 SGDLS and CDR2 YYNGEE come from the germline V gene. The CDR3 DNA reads TGTGCCAGCAGCGTATCATCGTCAACTAGGATAACAGATACGCAGTATTTT. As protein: CASSVSSSTRITDTQYF. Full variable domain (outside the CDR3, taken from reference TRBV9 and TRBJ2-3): DSGVTQTPKHLITATGQRVTLRCSPRSGDLSVYWYQQSLDQGLQFLIQYYNGEERAKGNILERFSAQQFPDLHSELNLSSLELGDSALYFCASSVSSSTRITDTQYFGPGTRLTVL.

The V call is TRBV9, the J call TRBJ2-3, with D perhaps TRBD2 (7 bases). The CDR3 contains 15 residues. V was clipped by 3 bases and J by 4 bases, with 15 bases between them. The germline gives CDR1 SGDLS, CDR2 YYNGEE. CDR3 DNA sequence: TGTGCCAGCAGCGCCGGACGGGGGGCCCCAGATACGCAGTATTTT. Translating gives CASSAGRGAPDTQYF.

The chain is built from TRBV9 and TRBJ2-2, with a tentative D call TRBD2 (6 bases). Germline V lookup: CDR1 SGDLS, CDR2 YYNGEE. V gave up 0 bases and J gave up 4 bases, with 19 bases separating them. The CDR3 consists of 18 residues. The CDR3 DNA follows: TGTGCCAGCAGCGTAGGACGAAGGGTAGGGAGGCCCACCGGGGAGCTGTTTTTT. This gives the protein CASSVGRRVGRPTGELFF.

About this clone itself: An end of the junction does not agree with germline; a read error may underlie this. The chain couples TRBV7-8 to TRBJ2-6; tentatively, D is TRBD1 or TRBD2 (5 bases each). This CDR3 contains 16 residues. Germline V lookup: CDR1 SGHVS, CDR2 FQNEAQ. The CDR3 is CASSQAGGSGANVLTF. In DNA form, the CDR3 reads TGCGCCAGCAGCCAGGCTGGGGGCTCTGGGGCCAACGTCCTGACTTTC.

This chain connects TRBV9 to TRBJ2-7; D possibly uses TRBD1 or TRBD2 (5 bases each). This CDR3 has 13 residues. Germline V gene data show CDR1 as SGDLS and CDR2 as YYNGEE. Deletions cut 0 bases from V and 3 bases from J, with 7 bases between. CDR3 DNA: TGTGCCAGCAGCGTAGATGGGGGCTACGAGCAGTACTTC. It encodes CASSVDGGYEQYF.